The TCR beta chain described here comes from a study of CD8 T cells in ankylosing spondylitis. Study-wide results and limits: In peripheral blood, disease-linked CD8+ clones occurred at relatively low frequencies. Roughly 8 highly homologous variants formed a TCR beta motif that appeared characteristic of ankylosing spondylitis blood. Previously reported in reactive arthritis synovial fluid and blood were some of the motif variants. Reports say disease-linked clones showed up significantly more in matched ankylosing spondylitis synovial fluid.

TCRdb processed the 5' RACE reads anew with MiXCR; each CDR3 protein has one entry. There are roughly 700,000 distinct CDR3 sequences in the sample; 15% to 20% occur only once, and about 20% lies in the top ten. In regard to this clonotype: Antigen unknown.

The CDR3 runs 16 residues. Trimming pared 0 bases from V and 0 bases from J, leaving 11 bases between. CDR1 and CDR2 (germline): KGHSH, LQKENI. Sequencing used blood, either unsorted or a sorted T cell fraction (not recorded which). This sequence was found in a male donor with ankylosing spondylitis. The V and J genes are TRBV18 and TRBJ1-1, with D maybe TRBD1 (5 bases). CDR3 in amino acids: CASSPPGATMNTEAFF. Written as DNA, the CDR3 is TGTGCCAGCTCACCACCAGGGGCAACTATGAACACTGAAGCTTTCTTT.